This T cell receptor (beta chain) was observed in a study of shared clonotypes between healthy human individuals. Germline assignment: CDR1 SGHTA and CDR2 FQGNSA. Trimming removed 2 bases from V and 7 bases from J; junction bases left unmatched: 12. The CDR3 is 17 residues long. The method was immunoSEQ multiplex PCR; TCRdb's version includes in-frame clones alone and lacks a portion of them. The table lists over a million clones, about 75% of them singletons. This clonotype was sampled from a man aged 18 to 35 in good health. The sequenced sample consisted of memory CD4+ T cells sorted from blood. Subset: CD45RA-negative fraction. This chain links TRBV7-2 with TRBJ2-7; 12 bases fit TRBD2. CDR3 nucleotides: TGTGCCAGCAGCTTATTCCCTAGCGGGGGGGCAGGTGGGGAGCAGTACTTC. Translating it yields CASSLFPSGGAGGEQYF.